Detailed here is one T cell receptor (beta chain). This CDR3 is 14 amino acids long. The V and J ends lost 0 bases and 4 bases, in that order; junction bases with no gene match: 1. CDR1 is MRHNA, CDR2 SNTAGT, per germline. These data are taken from a study of early T cells in non-severe SARS-CoV-2 infection. TCRdb independently ran MiXCR on the 5' RACE reads; one entry per CDR3 protein. This repertoire shows tens of thousands of distinct CDR3 sequences, over 9% found once; its top ten account for more than 1.5%. The J gene is TRBJ2-3, the V gene TRBV6-4; TRBD2 agrees at 7 bases. The sequencing input was whole blood. This receptor was obtained from an adult who was a healthcare worker with PCR-confirmed SARS-CoV-2 infection or an uninfected control (not recorded which). CDR3 amino acids: CASSDSTSADTQYF. Written as DNA, the CDR3 is TGTGCCAGCAGTGACTCAACTAGCGCAGATACGCAGTATTTT.